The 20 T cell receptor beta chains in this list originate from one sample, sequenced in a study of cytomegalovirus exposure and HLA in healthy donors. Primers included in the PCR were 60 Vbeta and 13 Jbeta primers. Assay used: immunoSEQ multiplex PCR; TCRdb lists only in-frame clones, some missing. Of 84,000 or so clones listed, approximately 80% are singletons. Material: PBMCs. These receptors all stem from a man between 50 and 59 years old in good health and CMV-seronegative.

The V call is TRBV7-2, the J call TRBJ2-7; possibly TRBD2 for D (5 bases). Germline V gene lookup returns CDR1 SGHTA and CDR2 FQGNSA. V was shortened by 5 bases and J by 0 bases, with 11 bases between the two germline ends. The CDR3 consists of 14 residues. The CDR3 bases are TGTGCCAGCAGCCCCGGGATAAGCTCCTACGAGCAGTACTTC. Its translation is CASSPGISSYEQYF.

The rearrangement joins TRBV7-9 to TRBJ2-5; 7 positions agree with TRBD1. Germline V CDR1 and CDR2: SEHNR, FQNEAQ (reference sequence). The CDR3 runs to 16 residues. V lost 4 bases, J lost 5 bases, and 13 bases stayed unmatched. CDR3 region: CASSSFIQGYGETQYF. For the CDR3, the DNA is TGTGCCAGCAGCTCATTCATACAGGGGTATGGGGAGACCCAGTACTTC.

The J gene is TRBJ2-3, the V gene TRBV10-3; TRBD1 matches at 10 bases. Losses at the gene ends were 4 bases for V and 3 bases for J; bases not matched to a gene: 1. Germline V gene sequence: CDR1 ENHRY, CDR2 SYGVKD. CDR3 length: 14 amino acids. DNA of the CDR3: TGTGCCATCAGTGGACAGGGGGCGACAGATACGCAGTATTTT. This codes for CAISGQGATDTQYF.

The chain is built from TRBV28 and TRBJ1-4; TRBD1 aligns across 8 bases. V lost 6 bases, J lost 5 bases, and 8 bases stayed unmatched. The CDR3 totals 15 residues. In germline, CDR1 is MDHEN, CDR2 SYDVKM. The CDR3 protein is CASRGPWTGNEKLFF. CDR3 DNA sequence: TGTGCCAGCAGGGGGCCGTGGACAGGGAATGAAAAACTGTTTTTT. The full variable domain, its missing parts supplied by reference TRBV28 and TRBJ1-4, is DVKVTQSSRYLVKRTGEKVFLECVQDMDHENMFWYRQDPGLGLRLIYFSYDVKMKEKGDIPEGYSVSREKKERFSLILESASTNQTSMYLCASRGPWTGNEKLFFGSGTQLSVL.

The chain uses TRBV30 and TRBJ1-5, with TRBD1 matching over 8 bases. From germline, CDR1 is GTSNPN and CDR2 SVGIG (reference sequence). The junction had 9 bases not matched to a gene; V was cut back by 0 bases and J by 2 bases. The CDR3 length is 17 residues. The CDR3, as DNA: TGTGCCTGGAGTGTAGGACAGGGCGGTAGGGGCAATCAGCCCCAGCATTTT. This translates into CAWSVGQGGRGNQPQHF.

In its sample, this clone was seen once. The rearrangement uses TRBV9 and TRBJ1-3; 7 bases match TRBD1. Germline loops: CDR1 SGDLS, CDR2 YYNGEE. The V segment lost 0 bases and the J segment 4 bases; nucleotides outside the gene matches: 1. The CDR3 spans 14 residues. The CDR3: CASSVDRGGNTIYF. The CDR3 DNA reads TGTGCCAGCAGCGTAGACAGGGGCGGAAACACCATATATTTT.

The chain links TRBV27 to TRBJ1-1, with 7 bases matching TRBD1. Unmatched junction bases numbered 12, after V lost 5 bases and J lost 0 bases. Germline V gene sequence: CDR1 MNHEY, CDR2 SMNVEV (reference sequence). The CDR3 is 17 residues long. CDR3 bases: TGTGCCAGCAGTCCGACCCGCAGGGGGGACGTGAACACTGAAGCTTTCTTT. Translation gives CASSPTRRGDVNTEAFF.

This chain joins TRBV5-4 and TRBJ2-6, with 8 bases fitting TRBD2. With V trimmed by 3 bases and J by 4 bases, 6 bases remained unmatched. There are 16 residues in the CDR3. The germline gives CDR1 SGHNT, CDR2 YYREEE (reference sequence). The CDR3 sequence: CASSSPGGAGANVLTF. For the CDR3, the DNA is TGTGCCAGCAGCTCACCGGGGGGGGCCGGGGCCAACGTCCTGACTTTC.

DNA of the CDR3: TGTGCCAGCAGCCGGGACAGGGTGGACGATTCACCCCTCCACTTT. Translating gives CASSRDRVDDSPLHF. The J gene is TRBJ1-6, the V gene TRBV6-5, with 9 bases identical to TRBD1. Germline lookup yields CDR1 MNHEY and CDR2 SVGAGI. V shed 6 bases, J shed 8 bases, and the junction held 8 bases outside the gene matches. CDR3 length equals 15 residues.

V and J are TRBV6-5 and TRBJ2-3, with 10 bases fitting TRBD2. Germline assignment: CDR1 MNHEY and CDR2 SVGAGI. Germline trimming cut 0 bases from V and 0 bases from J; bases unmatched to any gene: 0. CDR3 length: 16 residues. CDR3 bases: TGTGCCAGCAGTTACTCGACTAGCGGGAGCACAGATACGCAGTATTTT. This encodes CASSYSTSGSTDTQYF.

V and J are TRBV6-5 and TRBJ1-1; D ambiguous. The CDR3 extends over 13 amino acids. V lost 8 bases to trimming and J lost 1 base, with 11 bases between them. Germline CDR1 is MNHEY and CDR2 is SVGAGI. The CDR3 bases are TGTGCCAGCGCAGTCCTCTCGAACACTGAAGCTTTCTTT. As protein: CASAVLSNTEAFF.

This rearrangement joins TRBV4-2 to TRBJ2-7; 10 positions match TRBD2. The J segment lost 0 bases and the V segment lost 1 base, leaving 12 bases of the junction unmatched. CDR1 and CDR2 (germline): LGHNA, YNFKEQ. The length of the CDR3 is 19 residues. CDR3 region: CASSQGPRVSGGFSYEQYF. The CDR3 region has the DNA TGTGCCAGCAGCCAAGGGCCCCGGGTTAGCGGGGGGTTCTCCTACGAGCAGTACTTC.

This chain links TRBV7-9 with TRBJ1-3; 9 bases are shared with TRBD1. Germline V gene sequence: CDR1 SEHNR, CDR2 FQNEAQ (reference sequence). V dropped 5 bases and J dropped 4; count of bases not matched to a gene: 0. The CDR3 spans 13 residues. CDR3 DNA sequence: TGTGCCAGCAGCGGGACAGGGGGAAACACCATATATTTT. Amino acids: CASSGTGGNTIYF.

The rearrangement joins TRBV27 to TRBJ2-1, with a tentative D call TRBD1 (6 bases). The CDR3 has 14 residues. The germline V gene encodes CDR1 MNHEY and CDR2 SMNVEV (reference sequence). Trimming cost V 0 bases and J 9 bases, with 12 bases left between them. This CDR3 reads CASSLSPQGSEQFF. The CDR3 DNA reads TGTGCCAGCAGTTTATCGCCTCAGGGGTCTGAGCAGTTCTTC.

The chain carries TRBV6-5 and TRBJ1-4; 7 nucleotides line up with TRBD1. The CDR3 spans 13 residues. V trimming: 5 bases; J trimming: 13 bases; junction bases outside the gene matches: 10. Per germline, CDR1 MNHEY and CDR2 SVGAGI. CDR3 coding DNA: TGTGCCAGCAGTCCTCCGGGACAGACAATACTGTTTTTT. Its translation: CASSPPGQTILFF.

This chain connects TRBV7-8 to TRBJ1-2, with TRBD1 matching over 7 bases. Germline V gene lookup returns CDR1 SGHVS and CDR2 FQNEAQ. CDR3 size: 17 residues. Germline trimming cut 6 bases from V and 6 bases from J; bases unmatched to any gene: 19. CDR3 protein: CASSPSIHRGENHGYTF. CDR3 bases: TGTGCCAGCAGTCCCTCAATTCACAGGGGCGAAAACCATGGCTACACCTTC.

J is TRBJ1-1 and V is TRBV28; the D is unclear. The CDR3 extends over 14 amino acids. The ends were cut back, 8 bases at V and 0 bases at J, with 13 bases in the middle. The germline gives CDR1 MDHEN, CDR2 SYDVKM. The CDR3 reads CASEIGGVNTEAFF. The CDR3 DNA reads TGTGCCAGCGAAATTGGCGGAGTGAACACTGAAGCTTTCTTT.

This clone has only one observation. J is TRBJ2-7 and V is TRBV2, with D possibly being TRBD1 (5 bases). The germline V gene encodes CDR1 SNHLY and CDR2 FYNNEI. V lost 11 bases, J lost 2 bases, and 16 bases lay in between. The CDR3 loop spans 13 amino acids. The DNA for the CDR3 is TGTGCCGCCTCTCTCCAGGGCCCCTACGAGCAGTACTTC. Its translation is CAASLQGPYEQYF.

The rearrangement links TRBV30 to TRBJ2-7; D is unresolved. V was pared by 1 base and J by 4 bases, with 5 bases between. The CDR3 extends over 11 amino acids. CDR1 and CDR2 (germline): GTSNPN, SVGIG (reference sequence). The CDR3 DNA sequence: TGTGCCTGGAGTGCGACATACGAGCAGTACTTC. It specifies CAWSATYEQYF. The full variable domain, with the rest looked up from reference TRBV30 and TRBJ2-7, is SQTIHQWPATLVQPVGSPLSLECTVEGTSNPNLYWYRQAAGRGLQLLFYSVGIGQISSEVPQNLSASRPQDRQFILSSKKLLLSDSGFYLCAWSATYEQYFGPGTRLTVT.

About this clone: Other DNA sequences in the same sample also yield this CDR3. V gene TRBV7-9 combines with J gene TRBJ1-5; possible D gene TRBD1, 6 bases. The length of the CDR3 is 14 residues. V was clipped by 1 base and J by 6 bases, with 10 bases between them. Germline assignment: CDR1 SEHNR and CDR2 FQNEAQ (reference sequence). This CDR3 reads CASSLEGGSQPQHF. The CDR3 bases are TGTGCCAGCAGCTTAGAAGGGGGTTCTCAGCCCCAGCATTTT.